The subject of this entry is one T cell receptor beta chain. Germline CDR1 SGHRS, CDR2 YFSETQ. The CDR3 has 12 residues. V was pared by 4 bases and J by 5 bases, with 10 bases between. The sample belongs to a study of control samples from healthy donors and cancer patients. The data were produced by immunoSEQ multiplex PCR, yet TCRdb's version contains in-frame clones alone and is incomplete. The sample lists about 77,000 clones, almost 95% occurring once. The TCR originated in a woman aged 60-70 years in good health. The sample taken for sequencing was blood. The V call is TRBV5-1, the J call TRBJ2-7; tentative D call: TRBD1 (6 bases). The CDR3 sequence: CASSHRVDEQYF. DNA of the CDR3: TGCGCCAGCAGCCACAGGGTGGACGAGCAGTACTTC.